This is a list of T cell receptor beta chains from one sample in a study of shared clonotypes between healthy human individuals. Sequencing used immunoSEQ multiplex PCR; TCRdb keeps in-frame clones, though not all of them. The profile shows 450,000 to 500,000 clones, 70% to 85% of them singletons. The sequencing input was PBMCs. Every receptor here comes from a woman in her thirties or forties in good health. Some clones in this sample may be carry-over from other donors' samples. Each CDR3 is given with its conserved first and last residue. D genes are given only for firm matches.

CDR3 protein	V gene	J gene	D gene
CASSRQQETQYF	TRBV9	TRBJ2-5	.
CASTPAGQGPSYEQYF	TRBV2	TRBJ2-7	.
CASRQGGTEAFF	TRBV10-3	TRBJ1-1	.
CASSPMTANTEAFF	TRBV5-1	TRBJ1-1	.
CASSPRTKPYEQYF	TRBV18	TRBJ2-7	.
CASSPGDRVNTDTQYF	TRBV4-1	TRBJ2-3	TRBD1
CASSPRTGRGGELFF	TRBV7-2	TRBJ2-2	.
CASSQGTGGGTKNIQYF	TRBV7-3	TRBJ2-4	TRBD1
CASGSGPTGSGANVLTF	TRBV5-4	TRBJ2-6	.
CANALDRGTEAFF	TRBV6-1	TRBJ1-1	TRBD1
CASSRGGGTEAFF	TRBV6-5	TRBJ1-1	.
CSGLTELYGTDTQYF	TRBV29-1	TRBJ2-3	.
CASSLWAGGVSGYTF	TRBV27	TRBJ1-2	TRBD1
CASSLLAGGFEQFF	TRBV7-3	TRBJ2-1	TRBD2
CASSPRGAWTEAFF	TRBV5-6	TRBJ1-1	.
CASSLASGAGETQYF	TRBV7-3	TRBJ2-5	TRBD2
CASSRFRDYETQYF	TRBV7-9	TRBJ2-5	.
CASSRTEPYGYTF	TRBV7-2	TRBJ1-2	.
CASSHERQGNSNEQFF	TRBV23-1	TRBJ2-1	.
CASSMGLSTDTQYF	TRBV7-3	TRBJ2-3	.
CASSSMRGTSSSYNEQFF	TRBV7-2	TRBJ2-1	.
CSSGDTDTQYF	TRBV20-1	TRBJ2-3	TRBD2
CASSLGSSYNEQFF	TRBV5-1	TRBJ2-1	.
CASSQEAGRLSSYEQYF	TRBV14	TRBJ2-7	TRBD2
CATSRGNRNTEAFF	TRBV15	TRBJ1-1	.
CASSLKGAPWFEQFF	TRBV5-8	TRBJ2-1	TRBD1
CASSFRRGRSSYEQYF	TRBV28	TRBJ2-7	.
CSVGPTGVEQYF	TRBV29-1	TRBJ2-7	TRBD1
CASSLNQELNTGELFF	TRBV7-3	TRBJ2-2	.
CSGATGMNTEAFF	TRBV29-1	TRBJ1-1	.
CASSFSSGRAKGYNEQFF	TRBV27	TRBJ2-1	TRBD2
CASGQGKADTQYF	TRBV10-3	TRBJ2-3	TRBD1
CASSHPPLAGGLYEQYF	TRBV4-2	TRBJ2-7	TRBD2
CASSLRRRGKSYEQYF	TRBV5-1	TRBJ2-7	.
CASSYSPGVGANVLTF	TRBV6-5	TRBJ2-6	.
CASSLDRRNPQETQYF	TRBV5-4	TRBJ2-5	.
CASSVVDSYGYTF	TRBV2	TRBJ1-2	.
CASSPGQISGNTIYF	TRBV7-6	TRBJ1-3	.
CASSAVSRVPGYTF	TRBV28	TRBJ1-2	.
CSASLGEQFF	TRBV20-1	TRBJ2-1	.
CASHGSGNTIYF	TRBV10-2	TRBJ1-3	.
CASSPGVETQYF	TRBV7-9	TRBJ2-5	.
CASSQGLAGEGFNEQFF	TRBV4-3	TRBJ2-1	TRBD2
CASSRLAGGRGEQYF	TRBV28	TRBJ2-7	TRBD2
CASTLGDEYYGYTF	TRBV6-1	TRBJ1-2	.
CASSLRGGSTEAFF	TRBV11-2	TRBJ1-1	.
CASSIDLAGYSNQPQHF	TRBV19	TRBJ1-5	.
CASSGNPRETQYF	TRBV6-1	TRBJ2-5	.
CASSEWGVVGSGYTF	TRBV25-1	TRBJ1-2	.
CASSLGGTQETQYF	TRBV7-9	TRBJ2-5	.
CASSSRGANEKLFF	TRBV27	TRBJ1-4	.
CASSSQDREAFF	TRBV6-6	TRBJ1-1	.
CASSFSEHYEQYF	TRBV28	TRBJ2-7	.
CASSLAGGKSYEQYF	TRBV7-2	TRBJ2-7	TRBD1
CASREGTSVAYEQYF	TRBV5-4	TRBJ2-7	TRBD2